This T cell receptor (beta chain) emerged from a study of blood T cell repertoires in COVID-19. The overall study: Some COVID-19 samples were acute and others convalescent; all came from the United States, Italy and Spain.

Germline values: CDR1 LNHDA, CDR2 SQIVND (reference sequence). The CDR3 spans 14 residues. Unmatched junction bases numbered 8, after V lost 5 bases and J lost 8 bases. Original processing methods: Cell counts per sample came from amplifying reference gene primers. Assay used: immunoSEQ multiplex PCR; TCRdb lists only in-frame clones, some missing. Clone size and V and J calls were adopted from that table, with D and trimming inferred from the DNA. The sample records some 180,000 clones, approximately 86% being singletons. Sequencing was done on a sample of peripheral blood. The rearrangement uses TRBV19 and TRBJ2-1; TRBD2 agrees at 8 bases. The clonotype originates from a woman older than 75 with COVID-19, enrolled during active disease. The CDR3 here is CASSFVAGLDEQFF. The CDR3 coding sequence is TGTGCCAGTAGTTTCGTAGCGGGGTTGGATGAGCAGTTCTTC.